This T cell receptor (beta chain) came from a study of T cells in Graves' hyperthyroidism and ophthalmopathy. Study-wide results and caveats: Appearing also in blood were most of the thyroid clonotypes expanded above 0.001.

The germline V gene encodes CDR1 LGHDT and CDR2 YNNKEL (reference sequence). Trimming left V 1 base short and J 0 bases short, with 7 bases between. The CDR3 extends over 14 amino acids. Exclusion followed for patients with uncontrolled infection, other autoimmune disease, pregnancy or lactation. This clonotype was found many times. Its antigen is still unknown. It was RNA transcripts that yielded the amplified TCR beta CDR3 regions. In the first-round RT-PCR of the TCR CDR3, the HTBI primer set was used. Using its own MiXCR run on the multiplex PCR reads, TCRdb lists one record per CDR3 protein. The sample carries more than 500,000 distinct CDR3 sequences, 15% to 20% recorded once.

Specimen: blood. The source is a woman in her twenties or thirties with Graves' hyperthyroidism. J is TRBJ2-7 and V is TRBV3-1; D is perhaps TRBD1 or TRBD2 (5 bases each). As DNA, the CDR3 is TGTGCCAGCAGCCAAGCAGGGAGCTCCTACGAGCAGTACTTC. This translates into CASSQAGSSYEQYF.